Listed here is a single T cell receptor beta chain. This specimen comes from a study of blood T cell repertoires in COVID-19. The wider study: There were acute and convalescent COVID-19 samples, and they came from the United States, Italy and Spain. PBMCs, B-cell-depleted T cells, or T cells provided the cDNA or gDNA that made up the material.

In the original processing: Cell counts per sample came from amplifying reference gene primers. The data were produced by immunoSEQ multiplex PCR, yet TCRdb's version contains in-frame clones alone and is incomplete. The D gene and trimming were derived from the DNA, and the V and J assignments and clone size from that table. Of some 50,000 clones in the sample, 80% to 90% were seen once. Per the germline V gene, CDR1 is SGHVS and CDR2 is FQNEAQ. The CDR3 runs 17 residues. The V segment lost 4 bases and the J segment 2 bases; nucleotides outside the gene matches: 5. Sequenced material: peripheral blood. The chain is built from TRBV7-8 and TRBJ2-3, with 14 bases lining up with TRBD2. The sequence was collected from a human donor in a cohort sampled during active COVID-19. The donor label of this sample is uncertain. The CDR3 spells CASSSRLAGGLTDTQYF. CDR3 DNA: TGTGCCAGCAGCTCCAGACTAGCGGGGGGGCTCACAGATACGCAGTATTTT.